The rows below give T cell receptor beta chains drawn from one sample of a study of human T cells and chemical hapten exposure. Using its own MiXCR run on the RACE reads, TCRdb lists one record per CDR3 protein. Here the sample spans about 400,000 distinct CDR3 sequences, under 6.5% being singletons. Specimen: whole blood, collected in connection with sensitization to the hapten diphenylcyclopropenone (DPC). The source of these receptors is a woman between 18 and 29 years old with alopecia areata. Some clones in this sample may be carry-over from other donors' samples. Both conserved end residues are part of each CDR3. A D gene is named only where the DNA matches it firmly. Size tells how often a clone was seen (once, few, many) or the class of an expanded clone, and some rows leave it out.

>TRBJ2-5|few|TRBV10-2|TRBD1
CASRLQGKETQYF
TGCGCCAGCAGGTTACAGGGGAAAGAGACCCAGTACTTC
>TRBJ2-7|NA|TRBV6-2/TRBV6-3|NA
CASTRDMGYEQYF
TGTGCCAGCACTCGCGATATGGGGTACGAGCAGTACTTC
>TRBJ1-2|NA|TRBV20-1|TRBD1
CSARDIRGQQGYTF
TGCAGTGCTAGAGATATAAGGGGGCAACAAGGCTACACCTTC
>TRBJ1-6|NA|TRBV6-1|NA
CASEGRLQTDSPLHF
TGTGCCAGCGAGGGAAGGCTACAAACCGATTCACCCCTCCACTTT
>TRBJ1-4|many|TRBV5-1|NA
CASRVQGNEKLFF
TGCGCCAGCAGAGTTCAGGGCAATGAAAAACTGTTTTTT
>TRBJ1-6|NA|TRBV28|NA
CASSLSRASPLHF
TGTGCCAGCAGTTTATCTCGGGCATCACCCCTCCACTTT
>TRBJ1-2|many|TRBV18|TRBD1
CASAGQGGYGYTF
TGTGCCAGCGCGGGACAGGGAGGTTATGGCTACACCTTC
>TRBJ2-3|few|TRBV4-1|NA
CASSQTPGRASTDTQYF
TGCGCCAGCAGCCAAACTCCGGGACGGGCTAGCACAGATACGCAGTATTTT
>TRBJ1-1|many|TRBV6-6|NA
CASSLNRDTEAFF
TGTGCCAGCAGCTTAAACCGAGACACTGAAGCTTTCTTT
>TRBJ2-2|NA|TRBV9|NA
CASSVIGSSGELFF
TGTGCCAGCAGCGTAATCGGAAGCAGCGGGGAGCTGTTTTTT